This T cell receptor (beta chain) was profiled in a study of cytomegalovirus exposure and HLA in healthy donors. As to this clone: What it binds is not known.

Regarding the study as a whole: The authors enumerated over 150 TCR beta chains as linked to cytomegalovirus. V- and J-gene trimming in TCR beta was tied to a missense DCLRE1C variant by an analysis performed later.

A multiplex PCR was run with 60 Vbeta primers and 13 Jbeta primers. Profiling relied on immunoSEQ multiplex PCR, and the TCRdb table lists in-frame clones only, not all of them. Of more than 85,000 clones listed, less than 70% are singletons. This sequence was found in a female donor in good health and CMV-seronegative. The specimen sequenced was PBMCs.

The CDR3 sequence: CASSPGLAGGLSYEQYF. Written as DNA, the CDR3 is TGCGCCAGCAGCCCGGGACTAGCGGGGGGGCTGTCCTACGAGCAGTACTTC. This chain joins TRBV4-3 and TRBJ2-7; 16 nucleotides match TRBD2. V lost 4 bases to trimming and J lost 1 base; unmatched junction nucleotides: 4. The CDR3 runs to 17 residues. In germline, CDR1 is LGHNA, CDR2 YSLEER.